A single sample is the source of the 31 T cell receptor beta chains below, sequenced in a study of T cells after yellow fever vaccination. TCRdb re-derived calls from the 5' RACE reads in MiXCR, one entry per CDR3 protein. The sample comprises approximately 120,000 distinct CDR3 sequences, over 12% of which are singletons, and roughly 41% rests with the top ten. Sequencing used CD8+ T cells sorted from PBMCs, obtained 5 days after the yellow fever booster vaccination. These receptors came from a man aged 18 to 35 who received the YFV17D yellow fever vaccine.

The rearrangement joins TRBV7-9 to TRBJ2-1; 12 positions match TRBD2. The CDR3 sequence is 17 residues long. V shed 5 bases, J shed 4 bases, and the junction held 9 bases outside the gene matches. Germline V gene data show CDR1 as SEHNR and CDR2 as FQNEAQ (reference sequence). CDR3: CASSPTSGGPLYNEQFF. Here the CDR3 DNA reads TGTGCCAGCAGCCCTACTAGCGGGGGGCCACTATACAATGAGCAGTTCTTC.

Many counts were recorded for this clonotype. J is TRBJ2-1 and V is TRBV30, with 10 bases lining up with TRBD2. From germline, CDR1 is GTSNPN and CDR2 SVGIG (reference sequence). The CDR3 runs to 14 residues. Trimming cost V 3 bases and J 5 bases; bases outside gene matches: 4. CDR3 DNA sequence: TGTGCCTGGAGGACTAGCGGGTACAACAATGAGCAGTTCTTC. It encodes CAWRTSGYNNEQFF.

To note about this clonotype: A much larger clone lies one base from this, so it may be a read error. This chain uses TRBV24-1 with TRBJ2-1, with D maybe TRBD2 (6 bases). CDR1 is KGHDR and CDR2 is SFDVKD in the germline V gene. With 3 bases removed from V and 8 bases from J, the gap between germline ends came to 10 bases. The CDR3 has 13 residues. This CDR3 reads CATSDMGGYEQFF. The CDR3 DNA is TGTGCCACCAGTGATATGGGAGGATATGAGCAGTTCTTC.

This clonotype has just a few counts. This rearrangement joins TRBV7-3 to TRBJ2-3; 7 bases align to TRBD2. V lost 3 bases, J lost 1 base, and 7 bases stayed unmatched. From germline, CDR1 is SGHTA and CDR2 FQGTGA. The CDR3 loop spans 16 amino acids. In nucleotides, the CDR3 is TGTGCCAGCAGCTTCACACCGGGGGGTCGCACAGATACGCAGTATTTT. Protein product: CASSFTPGGRTDTQYF. Based on the CDR3 plus reference TRBV7-3 and TRBJ2-3, the full variable domain is GAGVSQTPSNKVTEKGKYVELRCDPISGHTALYWYRQSLGQGPEFLIYFQGTGAADDSGLPNDRFFAVRPEGSVSTLKIQRTERGDSAVYLCASSFTPGGRTDTQYFGPGTRLTVL.

This clonotype came up a few times. The chain uses TRBV4-1 and TRBJ2-2, with TRBD1 matching 7 bases. The germline gives CDR1 MGHRA, CDR2 YSYEKL. There are 15 residues in the CDR3. Trimming removed 4 bases from V and 2 bases from J; junction bases left unmatched: 4. This CDR3 reads CASSPTGRNTGELFF. CDR3 in DNA: TGCGCCAGCAGCCCGACAGGGAGAAACACCGGGGAGCTGTTTTTT.

This chain connects TRBV6-2 or TRBV6-3 to TRBJ1-1, with TRBD1 identical over 9 bases. The CDR3 is made up of 18 amino acids. The V segment lost 1 base and the J segment 6 bases; nucleotides outside the gene matches: 15. From germline, CDR1 is MNHEY and CDR2 SVGEGT. The CDR3 reads CASSYYKFLYRGLSEAFF. CDR3 nucleotide sequence: TGTGCCAGCAGTTACTACAAGTTCCTTTACAGGGGGCTATCTGAAGCTTTCTTT.

This clonotype was observed a handful of times. This chain joins TRBV20-1 and TRBJ2-5; D remains ambiguous. There are 17 residues in the CDR3. V was pared by 0 bases and J by 1 base, with 18 bases between. Germline values: CDR1 DFQATT, CDR2 SNEGSKA (reference sequence). The CDR3 DNA reads TGCAGTGCTAGAGATCTGTCCACAGTTCGAGGCCAAGAGACCCAGTACTTC. It specifies CSARDLSTVRGQETQYF.

In its sample, this clonotype was seen a few times. The chain uses TRBV15 and TRBJ1-1; D is uncertain. Germline V gene lookup returns CDR1 LNHNV and CDR2 YYDKDF (reference sequence). V lost 5 bases and J lost 1, with 8 bases in between. The CDR3 consists of 13 residues. CDR3 amino acids: CATSPVKNTEAFF. In nucleotides, the CDR3 is TGTGCCACCAGCCCAGTGAAGAACACTGAAGCTTTCTTT.

This clonotype was seen at least ten times. At one end the junction does not follow the germline gene, possibly because of a read error. The V and J genes are TRBV4-3 and TRBJ2-1; TRBD2 might be the D (6 bases). The CDR3 runs to 14 residues. The germline V gene has CDR1 LGHNA and CDR2 YSLEER. The CDR3 loop is CASSQEIAAHEQFF. DNA for the CDR3: TGCGCCAGCAGTCAAGAGATAGCGGCCCATGAGCAGTTCTTC.

The rearrangement joins TRBV13 to TRBJ2-5; 8 nucleotides agree with TRBD2. Losses at the gene ends were 6 bases for V and 4 bases for J; bases not matched to a gene: 1. CDR3 length: 12 amino acids. Germline V gives CDR1 PRHDT, CDR2 FYEKMQ (reference sequence). This CDR3 is CASSRGGETQYF. CDR3 nucleotide sequence: TGTGCCAGCAGTCGGGGGGGAGAGACCCAGTACTTC.

This chain's CDR3 is CSVLDRGGAYEQYF. In DNA, the CDR3 is TGCAGCGTTCTCGACCGGGGGGGAGCCTACGAGCAGTACTTC. This rearrangement joins TRBV29-1 to TRBJ2-7; TRBD2 matches 8 bases. The ends lost 5 bases at V and 2 bases at J; junction bases unmatched: 8. The germline V gene encodes CDR1 SQVTM and CDR2 ANQGSEA. The CDR3 loop spans 14 amino acids.

In this sample, this clonotype turned up a few times. The chain uses TRBV6-6 and TRBJ2-5; D uncertain. The CDR3 consists of 13 residues. Trimming removed 4 bases at V and 5 bases at J, with 11 bases between. Looked up from germline, CDR1 is MNHNY and CDR2 is SVGAGI (reference sequence). CDR3 nucleotides: TGTGCCAGCAGTTCCGGGCTCGGGGAGACCCAGTACTTC. This codes for CASSSGLGETQYF.

In this sample, this clonotype turned up a few times. The rearrangement links TRBV7-2 to TRBJ2-2; 8 nucleotides align to TRBD2. The CDR3 spans 19 residues. From germline, CDR1 is SGHTA and CDR2 FQGNSA. V lost 5 bases and J lost 2; bases outside the gene matches: 16. The CDR3 region is CASSLPLFRAGANTGELFF. CDR3 DNA sequence: TGTGCCAGCAGCCTCCCCCTTTTTCGAGCGGGGGCCAACACCGGGGAGCTGTTTTTT.

V is TRBV4-1 and J is TRBJ1-1, with D perhaps matching TRBD1 (5 bases). Germline values: CDR1 MGHRA, CDR2 YSYEKL. The V and J ends lost 1 base and 3 bases respectively, with 15 bases between them. The CDR3 has 16 residues. CDR3: CASSQVLAGRDTEAFF. DNA of the CDR3: TGCGCCAGCAGCCAAGTACTTGCGGGACGAGACACTGAAGCTTTCTTT.

The chain uses TRBV5-6 and TRBJ2-5; 11 positions match TRBD1. Germline V gene sequence: CDR1 SGHDT, CDR2 YYEEEE. Trimming removed 3 bases from V and 6 bases from J; junction bases left unmatched: 7. This CDR3 spans 15 amino acids. The CDR3 sequence is CASSSIGQGAKTQYF. The DNA for the CDR3 is TGTGCCAGCAGCTCGATTGGACAGGGGGCGAAGACCCAGTACTTC.

This clonotype was seen at least ten times. The chain links TRBV5-1 to TRBJ2-3; weak D call: TRBD2 (6 bases). The germline CDR1 and CDR2 sequences are SGHRS and YFSETQ. The CDR3 consists of 15 residues. Deletions cut 4 bases from V and 2 bases from J, with 14 bases between. The CDR3 here is CASSNLGRDTDTQYF. DNA of the CDR3: TGCGCCAGCAGCAACCTGGGGCGGGACACAGATACGCAGTATTTT. The complete variable domain, with remaining parts taken from reference TRBV5-1 and TRBJ2-3, reads KAGVTQTPRYLIKTRGQQVTLSCSPISGHRSVSWYQQTPGQGLQFLFEYFSETQRNKGNFPGRFSGRQFSNSRSEMNVSTLELGDSALYLCASSNLGRDTDTQYFGPGTRLTVL.

The chain carries TRBV9 and TRBJ2-7; D is tentatively TRBD1 or TRBD2 (5 bases each). CDR3 size: 16 residues. The germline V gene encodes CDR1 SGDLS and CDR2 YYNGEE. Trimming removed 3 bases from V and 7 bases from J, with 23 bases in between. CDR3 residues: CASSGGTGTVFGEQYF. Here the CDR3 DNA reads TGTGCCAGCAGCGGTGGAACCGGGACGGTCTTTGGAGAGCAGTACTTC. The full variable domain, rest sourced from reference TRBV9 and TRBJ2-7, is DSGVTQTPKHLITATGQRVTLRCSPRSGDLSVYWYQQSLDQGLQFLIQYYNGEERAKGNILERFSAQQFPDLHSELNLSSLELGDSALYFCASSGGTGTVFGEQYFGPGTRLTVT.

The chain couples TRBV20-1 to TRBJ2-5; D gene ambiguous. This CDR3 is built from 16 residues. Trimming took 1 base from V and 4 from J, leaving 19 bases between them. CDR1 and CDR2 (germline): DFQATT, SNEGSKA (reference sequence). The CDR3 is CSARGSRTLSPETQYF. CDR3 sequence (DNA): TGCAGTGCTAGAGGGTCCCGAACCCTTTCACCAGAGACCCAGTACTTC.

This clonotype was seen only a few times. This sequence joins TRBV6-2 or TRBV6-3 and TRBJ2-1; D unclear. CDR3 length: 14 amino acids. Trimming took 2 bases from V and 2 from J, leaving 7 bases between them. Germline assignment: CDR1 MNHEY and CDR2 SVGEGT. CDR3 coding DNA: TGTGCCAGCAGTTACAGTGGCGCCTACAATGAGCAGTTCTTC. Its protein product is CASSYSGAYNEQFF.

This chain connects TRBV4-1 to TRBJ1-1, with 10 bases that match TRBD1. This CDR3 contains 14 residues. The V gene end was trimmed by 2 bases and the J gene end by 4 bases; junction bases not matched to a gene: 1. Germline CDR1 MGHRA, CDR2 YSYEKL. The CDR3: CASSQRTGGTEAFF. DNA for the CDR3: TGCGCCAGCAGCCAAAGGACAGGGGGCACTGAAGCTTTCTTT.

This clonotype appeared a few times. This chain links TRBV9 with TRBJ2-1; 10 bases map to TRBD1. The V gene's germline CDR1 is SGDLS and CDR2 YYNGEE. The V segment lost 5 bases and the J segment 7 bases; nucleotides outside the gene matches: 6. The CDR3 sequence is 14 residues long. Written as DNA, the CDR3 is TGTGCCAGCAGGAAGACGGGACAGGGGAATGAGCAGTTCTTC. Its protein is CASRKTGQGNEQFF.

Only a few counts were recorded for this clonotype. This chain connects TRBV9 to TRBJ2-1; D may correspond to TRBD1 or TRBD2 (6 bases each). V was clipped by 2 bases and J by 9 bases, with 9 bases between them. CDR1 SGDLS and CDR2 YYNGEE come from the germline V gene. This CDR3 comprises 12 residues. For the CDR3, the DNA is TGTGCCAGCAGCGTTGAGGGGGGTGAGCAGTTCTTC. Residues: CASSVEGGEQFF. Full variable domain (outside the CDR3, taken from reference TRBV9 and TRBJ2-1): DSGVTQTPKHLITATGQRVTLRCSPRSGDLSVYWYQQSLDQGLQFLIQYYNGEERAKGNILERFSAQQFPDLHSELNLSSLELGDSALYFCASSVEGGEQFFGPGTRLTVL.

There are a few counts of this clonotype. The J gene is TRBJ2-7, the V gene TRBV2; D is unresolved. Trimming left V 4 bases short and J 1 base short, with 11 bases between. The CDR3 loop spans 14 amino acids. Germline values: CDR1 SNHLY, CDR2 FYNNEI. This CDR3 is CASSGENGSYEQYV. In DNA form, the CDR3 reads TGTGCCAGCAGTGGGGAAAACGGGTCCTACGAGCAGTACGTC.

This clonotype has only a few counts. The chain has TRBV4-3 and TRBJ2-7, with D unclear. Germline CDR1 is LGHNA and CDR2 is YSLEER. The length of the CDR3 is 13 residues. Between the trimmed V and J ends, which lost 5 bases and 6 bases, there was a span of 14 bases. The CDR3 region has the DNA TGCGCCAGCAGCGGGCAGTTACGGCTCGAGCAGTACGTC. As protein: CASSGQLRLEQYV.

This clonotype showed up just a few times. The chain carries TRBV11-1 and TRBJ2-3, with no clear D. The CDR3 consists of 15 residues. Per the germline V gene, CDR1 is SGHAT and CDR2 is FQDESV (reference sequence). Trimming removed 5 bases at V and 3 bases at J, with 15 bases between. The CDR3 protein is CASSPRRWATDTQYF. CDR3 in DNA: TGTGCCAGCAGCCCAAGAAGATGGGCGACAGATACGCAGTATTTT.

The table lists this clonotype with a few counts. The genes are TRBV6-2 or TRBV6-3 and TRBJ1-1, with D possibly being TRBD1 (6 bases). V was clipped by 4 bases and J by 0 bases, with 9 bases between them. Looked up from germline, CDR1 is MNHEY and CDR2 is SVGEGT. The CDR3 length is 14 residues. The CDR3 sequence is CASSWGHLNTEAFF. The CDR3 DNA sequence: TGTGCCAGCAGTTGGGGACACCTGAACACTGAAGCTTTCTTT.

About this clonotype itself: An end of the junction differs from the germline gene, which may be a read error. The chain joins TRBV19 to TRBJ1-5; D gene uncertain. Germline assignment: CDR1 LNHDA and CDR2 SQIVND (reference sequence). The CDR3 loop spans 15 amino acids. The CDR3 sequence is CASNIGPYHNQPQHF. The DNA for the CDR3 is TGTGCCAGTAATATAGGACCGTACCACAATCAGCCCCAGCATTTT.

This clonotype has only a few counts. The J gene is TRBJ2-7, the V gene TRBV6-6; D may be TRBD2 (6 bases). Trimming took 5 bases from V and 6 from J, leaving 20 bases between them. Germline CDR1 and CDR2: MNHNY and SVGAGI (reference sequence). The CDR3 spans 15 residues. DNA for the CDR3: TGTGCCAGCAGTGAAGGGGCGGGGACCAGCTCCGAGCAGTACTTC. Its translation is CASSEGAGTSSEQYF.

The chain links TRBV6-6 to TRBJ2-2, with D unclear. CDR3 length: 13 amino acids. V lost 5 bases and J 1 base, leaving 5 bases between the germline ends. The germline V gene encodes CDR1 MNHNY and CDR2 SVGAGI (reference sequence). DNA of the CDR3: TGTGCCAGCAGTCAGTGGAACACCGGGGAGCTGTTTTTT. The encoded protein is CASSQWNTGELFF.

V is TRBV6-2 or TRBV6-3 and J is TRBJ2-7, with D perhaps TRBD1 (5 bases). V lost 0 bases to trimming and J lost 5 bases, with 20 bases between them. The CDR3 runs 17 residues. Germline CDR1 MNHEY, CDR2 SVGEGT. The CDR3 protein is CASSYSGEQAVPHEQYV. The CDR3 region has the DNA TGTGCCAGCAGTTACTCGGGTGAACAGGCCGTCCCCCACGAGCAGTACGTC.

This chain links TRBV6-2 or TRBV6-3 with TRBJ2-7; 10 bases map to TRBD1. Trimming removed 2 bases from V and 2 bases from J; junction bases left unmatched: 0. Germline CDR1 reads MNHEY; CDR2 reads SVGEGT. The CDR3 loop spans 14 amino acids. CDR3 amino acids: CASSYGTGAYEQYV. DNA for the CDR3: TGTGCCAGCAGTTACGGGACAGGGGCCTACGAGCAGTACGTC.